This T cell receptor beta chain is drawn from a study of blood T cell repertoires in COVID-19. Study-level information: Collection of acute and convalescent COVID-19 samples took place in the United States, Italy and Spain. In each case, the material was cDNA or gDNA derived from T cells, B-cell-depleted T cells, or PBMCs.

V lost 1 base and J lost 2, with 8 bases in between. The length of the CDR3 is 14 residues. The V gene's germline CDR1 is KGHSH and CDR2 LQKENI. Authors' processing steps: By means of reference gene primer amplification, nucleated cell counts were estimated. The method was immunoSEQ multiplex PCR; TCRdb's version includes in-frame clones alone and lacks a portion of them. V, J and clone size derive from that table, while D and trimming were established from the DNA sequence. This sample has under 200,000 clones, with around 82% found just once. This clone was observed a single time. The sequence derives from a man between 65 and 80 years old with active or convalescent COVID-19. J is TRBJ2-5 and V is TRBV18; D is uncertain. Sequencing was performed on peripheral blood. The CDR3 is CASSPRAPQETQYF. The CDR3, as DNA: TGTGCCAGCTCACCACGGGCTCCACAAGAGACCCAGTACTTC.